The 27 T cell receptor beta chains listed next were all sequenced from one sample in a study of cytomegalovirus exposure and HLA in healthy donors. Use of 60 Vbeta and 13 Jbeta primers characterized the PCR. The table came from immunoSEQ multiplex PCR; TCRdb's copy has only in-frame clones and leaves some out. The table lists around 68,000 clones, roughly 80% of them singletons, with around 7.3% in the top ten. The specimen was PBMCs. Receptors originate from a woman younger than 45 in good health and CMV-seropositive.

This clone was seen once. The chain joins TRBV19 to TRBJ1-1, with 7 bases fitting TRBD1. Germline trimming cut 3 bases from V and 2 bases from J; bases unmatched to any gene: 12. The CDR3 length is 17 residues. Germline V gene lookup returns CDR1 LNHDA and CDR2 SQIVND (reference sequence). The CDR3 DNA is TGTGCCAGTAGTATGGGGATCAGGGGGACTTTTAACACTGAAGCTTTCTTT. It yields the protein CASSMGIRGTFNTEAFF.

This chain uses TRBV5-8 with TRBJ2-1; D possibly corresponds to TRBD2 (6 bases). This CDR3 comprises 12 residues. V gave up 4 bases and J gave up 10 bases, with 12 bases separating them. Looked up from germline, CDR1 is SGHTS and CDR2 is YDEGEE. The DNA for the CDR3 is TGTGCCAGCAGCCCGGGGGACCGGGAGCAGTTCTTC. Amino acid sequence: CASSPGDREQFF.

V and J are TRBV29-1 and TRBJ2-5; the match to TRBD1 covers 9 bases. The germline V gene encodes CDR1 SQVTM and CDR2 ANQGSEA. This CDR3 spans 14 amino acids. The V gene end was trimmed by 3 bases and the J gene end by 4 bases; junction bases not matched to a gene: 6. CDR3 DNA sequence: TGCAGCGTTGATGGCGACAGGGGGGGAGAGACCCAGTACTTC. It is translated as CSVDGDRGGETQYF.

The V call is TRBV7-8, the J call TRBJ2-2; D is perhaps TRBD2 (5 bases). Germline V lookup: CDR1 SGHVS, CDR2 FQNEAQ. Between the trimmed V and J ends, which lost 2 bases and 3 bases, there was a span of 13 bases. This CDR3 contains 16 residues. Here the CDR3 DNA reads TGTGCCAGCAGCTTAAGAGAGCCCGGGGACACCGGGGAGCTGTTTTTT. It specifies CASSLREPGDTGELFF.

The chain carries TRBV20-1 and TRBJ1-1, with D possibly being TRBD1 (5 bases). The germline V and J ends were trimmed by 3 bases and 12 bases, with 14 bases remaining between them. Per germline, CDR1 DFQATT and CDR2 SNEGSKA (reference sequence). This CDR3 comprises 11 residues. CDR3 residues: CSARGQLMTFF. Here the CDR3 DNA reads TGCAGTGCTAGGGGGCAACTAATGACTTTCTTT.

This clone came up a few times. The chain recombines TRBV7-3 with TRBJ1-2, with unresolved D. CDR1 and CDR2 from the germline V gene are SGHTA and FQGTGA. This CDR3 region has 13 residues. V was cut by 5 bases and J by 3 bases, with 10 bases left in between. CDR3 region: CASSPGVDYGYTF. CDR3 DNA sequence: TGTGCCAGCAGCCCCGGGGTAGACTATGGCTACACCTTC.

This chain links TRBV5-3 with TRBJ2-1; 11 bases agree with TRBD2. TRBV5-3 is given ORF status, its function remaining uncertain. The CDR3 length is 16 residues. Trimming cost V 4 bases and J 5 bases; bases outside gene matches: 8. CDR3: CARSPPGLADDNEQFF. CDR3 DNA: TGTGCCAGAAGCCCCCCGGGACTAGCGGACGACAATGAGCAGTTCTTC.

The gene calls are TRBV27 and TRBJ2-1; 10 positions match TRBD2. The CDR3 extends over 15 amino acids. V gave up 5 bases and J gave up 6 bases; unmatched junction bases: 7. Germline V lookup: CDR1 MNHEY, CDR2 SMNVEV (reference sequence). CDR3 nucleotides: TGTGCCAGCAGTCTCAGCGGGAGGGCGGGCAATGAGCAGTTCTTC. Translation gives CASSLSGRAGNEQFF.

This clone was recorded once. The chain combines TRBV5-4 with TRBJ2-7; TRBD2 aligns across 12 bases. The germline gives CDR1 SGHNT, CDR2 YYREEE (reference sequence). This CDR3 has 14 amino acids. The ends lost 0 bases at V and 9 bases at J; junction bases unmatched: 4. CDR3 DNA sequence: TGTGCCAGCAGCTTGGGACTAGCGGGAGACGGGCAGTACTTC. Translation gives CASSLGLAGDGQYF.

This clone was picked up one time. The rearrangement links TRBV6-1 to TRBJ2-3; 10 nucleotides align to TRBD2. The CDR3 has 15 residues. Germline values: CDR1 MNHNS, CDR2 SASEGT. V shed 6 bases, J shed 2 bases, and the junction held 5 bases outside the gene matches. The DNA of the CDR3 is TGTGCCAGCAGGCGGACTAGCGGAAACACAGATACGCAGTATTTT. It codes for CASRRTSGNTDTQYF.

This clone was detected only a few times. The chain combines TRBV2 with TRBJ1-3; the D is unclear. Trimming left V 5 bases short and J 7 bases short, with 9 bases between. From germline, CDR1 is SNHLY and CDR2 FYNNEI. The CDR3 length is 12 residues. Written as DNA, the CDR3 is TGTGCCAGCAGTCTCGCCGGGAACACCATATATTTT. Translated, it gives CASSLAGNTIYF.

CDR3 DNA: TGTGCCAGTAGTTCCGACAGTCTTGACTATGGCTACACCTTC. As protein: CASSSDSLDYGYTF. The chain couples TRBV19 to TRBJ1-2; tentative D call: TRBD1 (5 bases). Germline V gene data show CDR1 as LNHDA and CDR2 as SQIVND (reference sequence). With 5 bases removed from V and 3 bases from J, the gap between germline ends came to 13 bases. This CDR3 region has 14 residues.

This clone was detected once. V is TRBV6-5 and J is TRBJ2-2; the match to TRBD1 covers 9 bases. The CDR3 is 15 amino acids. Germline V gives CDR1 MNHEY, CDR2 SVGAGI. The V and J ends lost 6 bases and 1 base, in that order; junction bases with no gene match: 3. CDR3 in amino acids: CASSRGQGNTGELFF. The CDR3 nucleotides read TGTGCCAGCAGCCGGGGACAGGGGAACACCGGGGAGCTGTTTTTT.

The sample holds one count of this clone. The chain combines TRBV29-1 with TRBJ2-3; D is perhaps TRBD1 (5 bases). The CDR3 has 13 residues. In germline, CDR1 is SQVTM, CDR2 ANQGSEA. V lost 4 bases and J 0 bases, leaving 8 bases between the germline ends. The CDR3 loop reads CSVVGQSTDTQYF. The CDR3 nucleotides are TGCAGCGTTGTGGGGCAGAGCACAGATACGCAGTATTTT.

The V and J genes are TRBV5-6 and TRBJ2-4; D might be TRBD2 (5 bases). Looked up from germline, CDR1 is SGHDT and CDR2 is YYEEEE. V lost 1 base and J 5 bases, leaving 7 bases between the germline ends. This CDR3 has 13 residues. In DNA, the CDR3 is TGTGCCAGCAGCTTGAGCGGAGAAAACATTCAGTACTTC. Translation gives CASSLSGENIQYF.

The CDR3 loop reads CASSWGGNGYTF. CDR3 bases: TGTGCCAGCAGCTGGGGAGGGAATGGCTACACCTTC. This chain links TRBV28 with TRBJ1-2; no firm D call. The germline CDR1 and CDR2 sequences are MDHEN and SYDVKM. The germline V and J ends were trimmed by 6 bases and 6 bases, with 11 bases remaining between them. The CDR3 sequence is 12 residues long.

The rearrangement uses TRBV5-4 and TRBJ2-1, with 9 positions matching TRBD2. CDR1 and CDR2 (germline): SGHNT, YYREEE (reference sequence). Trimming removed 4 bases from V and 4 bases from J; junction bases left unmatched: 3. CDR3 length equals 14 residues. Written as DNA, the CDR3 is TGTGCCAGCAGCATGACTAGCGGATACAATGAGCAGTTCTTC. Translation: CASSMTSGYNEQFF.

The rearrangement links TRBV28 to TRBJ1-1; D unresolved. CDR3 length equals 13 residues. Germline CDR1 and CDR2: MDHEN and SYDVKM. Trimming cost V 5 bases and J 1 base, with 8 bases left between them. CDR3 sequence (DNA): TGTGCCAGCAGTGAATACTGGAACACTGAAGCTTTCTTT. Translated: CASSEYWNTEAFF.

The chain has TRBV7-2 and TRBJ2-1; D may be TRBD1 (6 bases). The CDR3 has 15 amino acids. V was pared by 1 base and J by 4 bases, with 11 bases between. Per the germline V gene, CDR1 is SGHTA and CDR2 is FQGNSA. CDR3 region: CASSLDRDPYNEQFF. Here the CDR3 DNA reads TGTGCCAGCAGCTTAGACAGGGATCCTTACAATGAGCAGTTCTTC.

By its share, this clone is medium-sized. The rearrangement links TRBV27 to TRBJ2-6; the match to TRBD2 covers 12 bases. The CDR3 sequence is 16 residues long. Unmatched junction bases numbered 6, after V lost 8 bases and J lost 4 bases. Germline V CDR1 and CDR2: MNHEY, SMNVEV (reference sequence). The CDR3 protein is CASPTSGSEGANVLTF. The CDR3 coding sequence is TGTGCCAGCCCGACTAGCGGGAGTGAAGGGGCCAACGTCCTGACTTTC.

The chain links TRBV28 to TRBJ2-5; 8 bases match TRBD2. Germline V gene lookup returns CDR1 MDHEN and CDR2 SYDVKM. The CDR3 is 15 amino acids. Germline trimming cut 6 bases from V and 5 bases from J; bases unmatched to any gene: 11. The CDR3 DNA is TGTGCCAGCAGCCCAGCGGGGGCAGGGGAGGAGACCCAGTACTTC. It is translated as CASSPAGAGEETQYF.

The chain combines TRBV11-2 with TRBJ2-1; TRBD1 matches at 11 bases. Trimming removed 5 bases from V and 8 bases from J; junction bases left unmatched: 11. The CDR3 extends over 16 amino acids. Per germline, CDR1 SGHAT and CDR2 FQNNGV. CDR3: CASSPHLGQGAYEQFF. The CDR3 nucleotides read TGTGCCAGCAGCCCCCACCTCGGACAGGGGGCGTATGAGCAGTTCTTC. Full variable domain (outside the CDR3, taken from reference TRBV11-2 and TRBJ2-1): EAGVAQSPRYKIIEKRQSVAFWCNPISGHATLYWYQQILGQGPKLLIQFQNNGVVDDSQLPKDRFSAERLKGVDSTLKIQPAKLEDSAVYLCASSPHLGQGAYEQFFGPGTRLTVL.

This sequence joins TRBV19 and TRBJ1-6; 9 nucleotides agree with TRBD1. The CDR3 has 13 residues. The germline V gene encodes CDR1 LNHDA and CDR2 SQIVND (reference sequence). The trim removed 7 bases at V and 9 bases at J, leaving 4 bases unmatched. CDR3: CASKGDRASPLHF. The DNA of the CDR3 is TGTGCCAGTAAGGGGGACAGGGCTTCACCCCTCCACTTT. Filled out from reference TRBV19 and TRBJ1-6, the complete variable domain reads DGGITQSPKYLFRKEGQNVTLSCEQNLNHDAMYWYRQDPGQGLRLIYYSQIVNDFQKGDIAEGYSVSREKKESFPLTVTSAQKNPTAFYLCASKGDRASPLHFGNGTRLTVT.

The chain links TRBV9 to TRBJ1-6; tentative D call: TRBD1 (5 bases). V lost 2 bases and J 2 bases, leaving 11 bases between the germline ends. The CDR3 is 16 amino acids. CDR1 and CDR2 from the germline V gene are SGDLS and YYNGEE. In DNA form, the CDR3 reads TGTGCCAGCAGCGTGGGGGGGAACACCTATAATTCACCCCTCCACTTT. As protein: CASSVGGNTYNSPLHF.

This clone was detected only a few times. The chain is built from TRBV9 and TRBJ2-5; 8 bases align to TRBD1. Per germline, CDR1 SGDLS and CDR2 YYNGEE. This CDR3 comprises 15 residues. The V and J ends lost 4 bases and 4 bases, in that order; junction bases with no gene match: 9. DNA of the CDR3: TGTGCCAGCAGCCTTAACCCAGACAGGGGAGAGACCCAGTACTTC. It translates to CASSLNPDRGETQYF.

The chain joins TRBV18 to TRBJ1-4; D is possibly TRBD1 (5 bases). V gave up 3 bases and J gave up 1 base, with 9 bases separating them. Germline lookup yields CDR1 KGHSH and CDR2 LQKENI. The length of the CDR3 is 15 residues. The CDR3 DNA reads as TGTGCCAGCTCACCCAGCGACAGAACTAATGAAAAACTGTTTTTT. Amino acid sequence: CASSPSDRTNEKLFF.

The chain combines TRBV15 with TRBJ1-2; D remains ambiguous. Trimming took off 0 bases at V and 4 bases at J, with 12 bases between the two ends. Germline V gene sequence: CDR1 LNHNV, CDR2 YYDKDF (reference sequence). The CDR3 runs to 15 residues. DNA of the CDR3: TGTGCCACCAGCAGAGATCTAATCGGGGTCTATGGCTACACCTTC. It encodes CATSRDLIGVYGYTF.